The table lists the clone carrying this T cell receptor beta chain with a few counts. Its antigen remains unknown. This entry comes from a study of regulatory T cells in long-lasting Graves disease. The study's findings and limits: When disease was persistent, TRBV28, TRBJ1-2 and TRBJ2-5 were the favored segments.

Germline V gives CDR1 LGHDT, CDR2 YNNKEL (reference sequence). Trimming shortened V by 1 base and J by 0 bases, and 16 bases separated the two germline ends. The CDR3 runs 19 residues. CDR3 regions were amplified by Arm-PCR using iRepertoire HTBI primers to build TCR beta libraries. Each CDR3 protein gets one entry after TCRdb re-called the multiplex PCR reads with MiXCR. The sample contains 540,000 or so distinct CDR3 sequences, about 13% of which appear only once. Time point described: newly diagnosed GD, antithyroid drugs for less than 3 months. The TCR library was made from RNA extracted from PBMCs. This sample also appeared in a second study, on T cells in Graves' hyperthyroidism and ophthalmopathy.

The genes are TRBV3-1 and TRBJ2-6, with D perhaps matching TRBD1 (6 bases). This receptor was obtained from a man aged 30 to 45 with Graves disease. The input for sequencing was peripheral blood mononuclear cells (PBMCs), taken at new diagnosis, from a patient treated with antithyroid drugs. This CDR3 is CASSQVSPQGLSGANVLTF. CDR3 DNA sequence: TGTGCCAGCAGCCAAGTAAGCCCCCAGGGGCTCTCTGGGGCCAACGTCCTGACTTTC.